A selection of T cell receptor beta chains follows, all from one sample in a study of beta chain features in type 1 diabetes. The method was immunoSEQ multiplex PCR; TCRdb's version includes in-frame clones alone and lacks a portion of them. Here the sample spans 500,000 to 650,000 clones, around 11% being singletons. The sequenced material came from naive CD4+ T cells from blood. The receptor source for this set is a man aged 25 to 45 with type 1 diabetes. The conserved cysteine and the conserved F or W are not part of the CDR3 here.

len,v_gene,j_gene,CDR3aa
12,TRBV4-2,TRBJ1-2,ASSEVGQGQGYT
9,TRBV19,TRBJ2-1,ASSTTSEQF
12,TRBV7-2,TRBJ1-5,ASSLFQGGQPQH
11,TRBV18,TRBJ2-7,ASSQGQPYEQY
12,TRBV19,TRBJ2-3,ASRVGLSTDTQY
9,TRBV2,TRBJ2-4,ASIVENIQY
13,TRBV7-2,TRBJ2-7,ASSFFRSGANEQY
13,TRBV11-2,TRBJ1-2,ASSPGPSWGYGYT
13,TRBV27,TRBJ2-7,ASSPLTGGIYEQY
16,TRBV7-3,TRBJ2-6,ASSLVSAGLSGANVLT
11,TRBV10-3,TRBJ1-5,AISSGVEQPQH
13,TRBV9,TRBJ1-6,ASSDQTGSNSPLH
12,TRBV9,TRBJ1-2,ASSVEGANYGYT
10,TRBV2,TRBJ2-3,ASSVPPDTQY